Shown below are 7 T cell receptor beta chains from a single sample sequenced in a study of blood T cell repertoires in COVID-19. Only in-frame clones appear in the TCRdb table, and some are missing; sequencing was by immunoSEQ multiplex PCR. The table lists 120,000 to 150,000 clones, over 75% of them singletons. Sequenced input: peripheral blood. These receptors came from a man in his 60s with active or convalescent COVID-19.

The chain joins TRBV10-1 to TRBJ1-6, with TRBD1 identical over 9 bases. CDR1 WNHNN and CDR2 SYGVQD come from the germline V gene (reference sequence). This CDR3 region has 14 residues. After removal of 3 bases from V and 8 bases from J, the junction contained 2 bases not matched to a gene. CDR3 residues: CASSDRQGDSPLHF. As DNA, the CDR3 is TGCGCCAGCAGTGACAGACAGGGGGATTCACCCCTCCACTTT.

This clone was counted between two and nine times. The genes are TRBV6-5 and TRBJ1-2; D remains ambiguous. Germline lookup yields CDR1 MNHEY and CDR2 SVGAGI. V lost 4 bases to trimming and J lost 8 bases, with 11 bases between them. The CDR3 is 12 residues long. The CDR3 loop reads CASSSPSEGYTF. The CDR3 coding sequence is TGTGCCAGCAGTTCCCCCTCTGAGGGCTACACCTTC.

There are many counts of this clone. V and J are TRBV18 and TRBJ2-7, with 7 bases matching TRBD1. Germline V lookup: CDR1 KGHSH, CDR2 LQKENI. The CDR3 covers 13 residues. The J segment lost 2 bases and the V segment lost 6 bases, leaving 4 bases of the junction unmatched. This chain's CDR3 is CASSVTGTYEQYF. CDR3 nucleotides: TGTGCCAGCTCCGTGACAGGGACCTACGAGCAGTACTTC.

The chain combines TRBV6-4 with TRBJ2-3; 9 nucleotides match TRBD2. Germline values: CDR1 MRHNA, CDR2 SNTAGT. V lost 3 bases to trimming and J lost 4 bases; unmatched junction nucleotides: 14. CDR3 length: 18 amino acids. CDR3 region: CASSDHVRLAEAADTQYF. CDR3 nucleotide sequence: TGTGCCAGCAGTGATCACGTGAGACTAGCGGAGGCGGCAGATACGCAGTATTTT.

The V gene is TRBV18, the J gene TRBJ1-1; no definite D call. The germline CDR1 and CDR2 sequences are KGHSH and LQKENI. The CDR3 is made up of 20 amino acids. Trimming removed 3 bases from V and 3 bases from J, with 29 bases in between. CDR3 sequence: CASSPAGEGSGIGKDTEAFF. The DNA of the CDR3 is TGTGCCAGCTCACCCGCGGGCGAAGGGAGTGGGATTGGGAAGGACACTGAAGCTTTCTTT.

This chain joins TRBV28 and TRBJ1-4; maybe TRBD1 (5 bases). CDR3 size: 12 residues. Germline loops: CDR1 MDHEN, CDR2 SYDVKM. Trimming cost V 8 bases and J 6 bases, with 10 bases left between them. The CDR3 DNA reads as TGTGCCAGCGGGCAAGGGGATGAAAAACTGTTTTTT. This gives the protein CASGQGDEKLFF.

This clone appeared a few times. The chain has TRBV28 and TRBJ2-1; a weak D match, TRBD2 (5 bases). Per the germline V gene, CDR1 is MDHEN and CDR2 is SYDVKM. Trimming cost V 3 bases and J 0 bases, with 9 bases left between them. The CDR3 runs 15 residues. The CDR3 coding sequence is TGTGCCAGCAGTTTTGAGGGAAGCTCCTACAATGAGCAGTTCTTC. Residues: CASSFEGSSYNEQFF.